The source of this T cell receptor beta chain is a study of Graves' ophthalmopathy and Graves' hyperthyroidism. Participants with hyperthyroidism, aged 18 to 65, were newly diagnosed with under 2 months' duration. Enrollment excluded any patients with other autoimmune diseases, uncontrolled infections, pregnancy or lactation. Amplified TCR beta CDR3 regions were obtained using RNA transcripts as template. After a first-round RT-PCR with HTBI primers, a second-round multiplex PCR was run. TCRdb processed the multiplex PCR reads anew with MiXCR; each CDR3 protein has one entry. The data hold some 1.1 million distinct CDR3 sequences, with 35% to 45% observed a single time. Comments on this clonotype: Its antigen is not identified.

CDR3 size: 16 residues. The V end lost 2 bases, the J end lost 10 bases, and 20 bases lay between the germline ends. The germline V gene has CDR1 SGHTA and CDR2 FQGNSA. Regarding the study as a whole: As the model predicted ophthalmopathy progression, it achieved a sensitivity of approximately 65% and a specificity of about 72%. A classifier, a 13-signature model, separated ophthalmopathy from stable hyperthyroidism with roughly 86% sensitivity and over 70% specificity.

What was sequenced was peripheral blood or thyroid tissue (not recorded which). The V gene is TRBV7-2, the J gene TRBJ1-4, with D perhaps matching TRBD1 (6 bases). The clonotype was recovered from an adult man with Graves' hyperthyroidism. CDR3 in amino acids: CASSLRGPLGLGKLFF. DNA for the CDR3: TGTGCCAGCAGCTTACGGGGGCCACTTGGTCTCGGAAAACTGTTTTTT.